This is a list of T cell receptor beta chains from one sample in a study of T cell responses to AZD1222 COVID-19 vaccine. Sequencing was performed with immunoSEQ multiplex PCR; in TCRdb, only in-frame clones are kept and a portion is missing. The sample carries roughly 150,000 clones, approximately 89% recorded once. The sample consisted of peripheral blood, taken on day 0 of MenACWY control vaccination. The receptors derive from an adult in good health. Each CDR3 is given with its conserved first and last residue. D genes are given only for firm matches. Clone size, where shown, is once, few, many, or a class for clones that have expanded.

cdr3_length j_call v_call clone_size d_call cdr3_nt cdr3_aa
14 TRBJ1-1 TRBV7-2 . . TGTGCCAGCAGCTACACCAGGGACGGGACTGAAGCTTTCTTT CASSYTRDGTEAFF
12 TRBJ2-4 TRBV7-8 . . TGTGCCAGCAACGACGGTCTCGACATTCAGTACTTC CASNDGLDIQYF
13 TRBJ1-1 TRBV7-2 . . TGTGCCAGCAGCTTAGACATGAAGAGGGAAGCTTTCTTT CASSLDMKREAFF
15 TRBJ1-4 TRBV19 . . TGTGCCAGTAGTAGAACAGCTGCAACTAATGAAAAACTGTTTTTT CASSRTAATNEKLFF
14 TRBJ2-5 TRBV4-2 . TRBD1 TGTGCCAGCAGCCAACCGACAGGGTTGGAGACCCAGTACTTC CASSQPTGLETQYF
15 TRBJ2-1 TRBV7-2 . TRBD2 TGTGCCAGCAGTTTACTAGCGGGACAATACAATGAGCAGTTCTTC CASSLLAGQYNEQFF
14 TRBJ2-3 TRBV7-2 . . TGTGCCAGCAGCTTTCGACGTGGCCCCGCGGCGCAGTATTTT CASSFRRGPAAQYF
12 TRBJ1-1 TRBV7-2 . . TGTGCCAGCAGCTTAGTATGGGGGGAAGCTTTCTTT CASSLVWGEAFF
14 TRBJ1-2 TRBV30 few TRBD1 TGTGCCTGGAGTAGGACGACAGGGGGCTATGGCTACACCTTC CAWSRTTGGYGYTF
14 TRBJ2-5 TRBV7-2 . TRBD1 TGTGCCAGCAGCTTGGGGACAGCCCCGGAGACCCAGTACTTC CASSLGTAPETQYF
14 TRBJ2-2 TRBV14 . . TGTGCCAGCAGCCAAGTGAGAGGCACCGGGGAGCTGTTTTTT CASSQVRGTGELFF
13 TRBJ2-3 TRBV7-2 . . TGTGCCAGCAGCTTCTACTGGGGAGATACGCAGTATTTT CASSFYWGDTQYF
12 TRBJ2-1 TRBV28 . . TGTGCCAGCAGTTTGGACTACAATGAGCAGTTCTTC CASSLDYNEQFF
14 TRBJ1-2 TRBV19 . . TGTGCCAGTAGTATAGGGGGAGGGACCTATGGCTACACCTTC CASSIGGGTYGYTF
13 TRBJ1-1 TRBV12-3/TRBV12-4 . . TGTGCCAGCAGCCTGGGACAGAACACTGAAGCTTTCTTT CASSLGQNTEAFF
13 TRBJ1-1 TRBV5-1 . . TGCGCCAGCAGCTTTACGGCGGACACTGAAGCTTTCTTT CASSFTADTEAFF
15 TRBJ2-2 TRBV7-6 . . TGTGCCAGCAGAAGTCCCGGGAAGGCCACCGGGGAGCTGTTTTTT CASRSPGKATGELFF
16 TRBJ2-1 TRBV24-1 . TRBD2 TGTGCCACCAGTGATTCCGGGACTAGCGGGGGTTTTGAGCAGTTCTTC CATSDSGTSGGFEQFF
17 TRBJ2-6 TRBV10-3 . TRBD1 TGTGCCATCAGGTCCCGGGACAGGGTAACCGGGGCCAACGTCCTGACTTTC CAIRSRDRVTGANVLTF
15 TRBJ1-5 TRBV19 . . TGTGCCAGTAGCCGGGGGAGCAACCGCAATCAGCCCCAGCATTTT CASSRGSNRNQPQHF
17 TRBJ2-3 TRBV5-1 . TRBD2 TGCGCCAGCAGCTTGGCCAGTAGCGGGGGGTTCGCAGATACGCAGTATTTT CASSLASSGGFADTQYF
15 TRBJ2-7 TRBV21-1 . . TGTGCCAGCAGACACCGGGACACCGGTCGAGACGAGCAGTACTTC CASRHRDTGRDEQYF
16 TRBJ1-5 TRBV19 . TRBD1 TGTGCCAGTAGAAGGCTCCGGACAGGGCACAATCAGCCCCAGCATTTT CASRRLRTGHNQPQHF
14 TRBJ2-3 TRBV6-5 . TRBD2 TGTGCCACCAAACTAGCGGGAGTGTCAGATACGCAGTATTTT CATKLAGVSDTQYF
15 TRBJ1-5 TRBV9 . TRBD1 TGTGCCAGCAGCGAGGCCGGACAGGGTTATCAGCCCCAGCATTTT CASSEAGQGYQPQHF
15 TRBJ1-2 TRBV4-1 . . TGCGCCAGCAGCCAAGATTCAGGGAATGGCTATGGCTACACCTTC CASSQDSGNGYGYTF
16 TRBJ1-2 TRBV3-1/TRBV3-2 . . TGTGCCAGCAGCCAAGATGGGGAAGGGCTAAACTATGGCTACACCTTC CASSQDGEGLNYGYTF
13 TRBJ1-1 TRBV2 . . TGTGCCAGCAGCGGAACAGGGTTCCCTGAAGCTTTCTTT CASSGTGFPEAFF
16 TRBJ1-2 TRBV7-3 . TRBD1 TGTGCCAGCAGCTTAAAAAGGGGGCAGGGGCTGCGTGGCTACACCTTC CASSLKRGQGLRGYTF
14 TRBJ2-7 TRBV11-3 . . TGTGCCAGCTCCCCCCGAGACACCCTTTGGGAGCAGTACTTC CASSPRDTLWEQYF
15 TRBJ2-7 TRBV7-2 . TRBD1 TGTGCCAGCAGCTTAGTTGGACAGGGGAGGGACGAGCAGTACTTC CASSLVGQGRDEQYF
13 TRBJ2-1 TRBV29-1 . TRBD1 TGCAGCGGCGTCGGGGGACAGGACAATGAGCAGTTCTTC CSGVGGQDNEQFF
15 TRBJ2-2 TRBV28 . TRBD2 TGTGCCAGCAGAAAGGCGGGAGCGAACACCGGGGAGCTGTTTTTT CASRKAGANTGELFF
13 TRBJ1-2 TRBV15 . TRBD1 TGTGCCACCAGCTCGGACAGGGGGGATGGCTACACCTTC CATSSDRGDGYTF
15 TRBJ1-1 TRBV6-2/TRBV6-3 . . TGTGCCAGCAGTTACCCCTGGGGGGCTAACACTGAAGCTTTCTTT CASSYPWGANTEAFF
14 TRBJ1-1 TRBV10-3 . . TGTGCCATCAGTGCAGAGGACAGGAACACTGAAGCTTTCTTT CAISAEDRNTEAFF
14 TRBJ2-3 TRBV11-3 . . TGTGCCAGCAGCTTAGGAGCGTACACAGATACGCAGTATTTT CASSLGAYTDTQYF
14 TRBJ1-2 TRBV7-2 . TRBD1 TGTGCCAGCAGCCAAGGGACAGCCAACTATGGCTACACCTTC CASSQGTANYGYTF
14 TRBJ2-2 TRBV5-4 . . TGTGCCAGCAGCCTCGATGTATCTACCGGGGAGCTGTTTTTT CASSLDVSTGELFF
14 TRBJ1-5 TRBV6-5 . . TGTGCCAGCATAGAGGGAACTAGCAATCAGCCCCAGCATTTT CASIEGTSNQPQHF